Following are 19 T cell receptor beta chains from one sample sequenced in a study of blood T cell repertoires in COVID-19. TCRdb keeps only in-frame clones here, not all; method: immunoSEQ multiplex PCR. Among a few hundred thousand clones listed, 87% were seen once. Input material: PBMCs or T cells enriched from blood (not recorded which). These receptors originate from a woman aged 18-29 years who had recovered from COVID-19.

The V and J genes are TRBV9 and TRBJ1-1; D is possibly TRBD1 (5 bases). CDR1 is SGDLS and CDR2 is YYNGEE in the germline V gene. With 0 bases removed from V and 2 bases from J, the gap between germline ends came to 11 bases. The length of the CDR3 is 15 residues. Written as DNA, the CDR3 is TGTGCCAGCAGCGTAGTTAGGGGTCGAAACACTGAAGCTTTCTTT. Amino acids: CASSVVRGRNTEAFF.

The rearrangement uses TRBV11-2 and TRBJ2-1; 9 nucleotides line up with TRBD1. V was pared by 5 bases and J by 6 bases, with 8 bases of the junction left unmatched. There are 15 residues in the CDR3. The V gene's germline CDR1 is SGHAT and CDR2 FQNNGV. The CDR3 here is CASSRRTGAGNEQFF. In DNA, the CDR3 is TGTGCCAGCAGCCGAAGGACAGGGGCGGGCAATGAGCAGTTCTTC.

This chain uses TRBV7-3 with TRBJ2-4; possibly TRBD1 for D (5 bases). The germline CDR1 and CDR2 sequences are SGHTA and FQGTGA. V lost 1 base to trimming and J lost 3 bases, with 13 bases between them. CDR3 size: 16 residues. The DNA of the CDR3 is TGTGCCAGCAGCTTAATTAGGGGTAGAAACAAAAACATTCAGTACTTC. It translates to CASSLIRGRNKNIQYF. The variable domain in full, completed from reference TRBV7-3 and TRBJ2-4, reads GAGVSQTPSNKVTEKGKYVELRCDPISGHTALYWYRQSLGQGPEFLIYFQGTGAADDSGLPNDRFFAVRPEGSVSTLKIQRTERGDSAVYLCASSLIRGRNKNIQYFGAGTRLSVL.

The V and J genes are TRBV29-1 and TRBJ2-1, with TRBD1 as a possible D gene (6 bases). Between the trimmed V and J ends, which lost 4 bases and 8 bases, there was a span of 12 bases. The CDR3 is 12 residues long. The germline gives CDR1 SQVTM, CDR2 ANQGSEA. This CDR3 is CSVGSGVDEQFF. CDR3 bases: TGCAGCGTTGGTTCAGGGGTCGATGAGCAGTTCTTC.

The rearrangement joins TRBV7-9 to TRBJ1-1, with D unresolved. This CDR3 comprises 14 residues. In germline, CDR1 is SEHNR, CDR2 FQNEAQ (reference sequence). The V end was cut by 4 bases, the J end by 4 bases, with 13 bases between. The CDR3 here is CASSWEGLGTEAFF. CDR3 sequence (DNA): TGTGCCAGCAGCTGGGAGGGCTTGGGCACTGAAGCTTTCTTT.

This clone was recorded a few times. The rearrangement links TRBV9 to TRBJ1-2; 9 bases agree with TRBD1. V trimming: 4 bases; J trimming: 4 bases; junction bases outside the gene matches: 5. CDR1 is SGDLS, CDR2 YYNGEE, per germline. The CDR3 has 14 residues. The CDR3 loop is CASSPGQGSYGYTF. In nucleotides, the CDR3 is TGTGCCAGCAGCCCGGGACAGGGATCCTATGGCTACACCTTC.

Written as DNA, the CDR3 is TGCGCCAGCAGCCCAGGACAGCATAGCAATCAGCCCCAGCATTTT. Its translation is CASSPGQHSNQPQHF. The chain combines TRBV5-1 with TRBJ1-5; a weak D match, TRBD1 (6 bases). Deletions cut 4 bases from V and 0 bases from J, with 11 bases between. CDR3 length: 15 amino acids. Germline CDR1 and CDR2: SGHRS and YFSETQ. Full variable domain (missing parts from reference TRBV5-1 and TRBJ1-5): KAGVTQTPRYLIKTRGQQVTLSCSPISGHRSVSWYQQTPGQGLQFLFEYFSETQRNKGNFPGRFSGRQFSNSRSEMNVSTLELGDSALYLCASSPGQHSNQPQHFGDGTRLSIL.

The rearrangement links TRBV7-2 to TRBJ2-2; D unresolved. The ends were cut back, 4 bases at V and 6 bases at J, with 9 bases in the middle. The germline V gene has CDR1 SGHTA and CDR2 FQGNSA. This CDR3 contains 13 residues. The CDR3 region is CASSSMGAGELFF. Written as DNA, the CDR3 is TGTGCCAGCAGCTCGATGGGCGCCGGGGAGCTGTTTTTT.

This rearrangement joins TRBV7-2 to TRBJ1-5; D gene uncertain. The CDR3 contains 13 residues. V gave up 4 bases and J gave up 10 bases, with 14 bases separating them. Germline V lookup: CDR1 SGHTA, CDR2 FQGNSA. This CDR3 is CASSSRLKSPQHF. CDR3 bases: TGTGCCAGCAGCTCCCGTCTAAAGTCCCCCCAGCATTTT.

J is TRBJ2-2 and V is TRBV6-5; no reliable D call. Deletions cut 2 bases from V and 1 base from J, with 8 bases between. The CDR3 contains 15 residues. Per the germline V gene, CDR1 is MNHEY and CDR2 is SVGAGI. Written as DNA, the CDR3 is TGTGCCAGCAGTTACCAAGGCGGGAACACCGGGGAGCTGTTTTTT. Translation gives CASSYQGGNTGELFF.

The chain employs TRBV15 and TRBJ2-5; D not resolved. V was clipped by 1 base and J by 3 bases, with 6 bases between them. This CDR3 is 13 amino acids long. Germline-derived CDR1 and CDR2 are LNHNV and YYDKDF (reference sequence). This CDR3 reads CATSRVAEETQYF. The CDR3 region has the DNA TGTGCCACCAGCAGAGTAGCAGAAGAGACCCAGTACTTC. The full variable domain, completed using reference TRBV15 and TRBJ2-5, is DAMVIQNPRYQVTQFGKPVTLSCSQTLNHNVMYWYQQKSSQAPKLLFHYYDKDFNNEADTPDNFQSRRPNTSFCFLDIRSPGLGDTAMYLCATSRVAEETQYFGPGTRLLVL.

The V and J genes are TRBV12-3 or TRBV12-4 and TRBJ2-7, with D unclear. The germline V and J ends were trimmed by 6 bases and 0 bases, with 3 bases remaining between them. The CDR3 has 11 residues. CDR3 sequence (DNA): TGTGCCAGCAGCTTCTCCTACGAGCAGTACTTC. Translating it yields CASSFSYEQYF.

The rearrangement uses TRBV18 and TRBJ2-3, with 9 bases identical to TRBD2. There are 15 residues in the CDR3. J was trimmed by 3 bases and V by 4 bases; bases with no gene match: 5. Germline V gene lookup returns CDR1 KGHSH and CDR2 LQKENI. The CDR3 spells CASSLAGVTTDTQYF. For the CDR3, the DNA is TGTGCCAGCTCACTAGCGGGGGTAACGACAGATACGCAGTATTTT.

The chain couples TRBV3-1 (or the pseudogene TRBV3-2) to TRBJ2-2; D might be TRBD1 (5 bases). The CDR3 is made up of 15 amino acids. V gave up 2 bases and J gave up 0 bases, with 7 bases separating them. CDR1 is LGHDT, CDR2 YNNKEL, per germline (reference sequence). The CDR3 nucleotides are TGTGCCAGCAGCCAACAGGGTGCGAACACCGGGGAGCTGTTTTTT. Its protein product is CASSQQGANTGELFF.

The gene calls are TRBV11-1 and TRBJ2-7; a possible D gene is TRBD1 (5 bases). V was pared by 1 base and J by 3 bases, with 13 bases between. Germline lookup yields CDR1 SGHAT and CDR2 FQDESV (reference sequence). This CDR3 spans 15 amino acids. CDR3 residues: CASSLDQGTFYEQYF. For the CDR3, the DNA is TGTGCCAGCAGCTTAGACCAGGGAACATTCTACGAGCAGTACTTC. Full variable domain (missing parts from reference TRBV11-1 and TRBJ2-7): EAEVAQSPRYKITEKSQAVAFWCDPISGHATLYWYRQILGQGPELLVQFQDESVVDDSQLPKDRFSAERLKGVDSTLKIQPAELGDSAMYLCASSLDQGTFYEQYFGPGTRLTVT.

This chain links TRBV2 with TRBJ1-3; D gene ambiguous. Germline V lookup: CDR1 SNHLY, CDR2 FYNNEI. This CDR3 comprises 12 residues. V gave up 3 bases and J gave up 5 bases, with 5 bases separating them. The CDR3 spells CASSEARNTIYF. CDR3 DNA: TGTGCCAGCAGTGAGGCCAGAAACACCATATATTTT.

The chain uses TRBV30 and TRBJ1-1; D gene uncertain. From germline, CDR1 is GTSNPN and CDR2 SVGIG (reference sequence). This CDR3 has 12 amino acids. Trimming took off 4 bases at V and 9 bases at J, with 15 bases between the two ends. The CDR3 here is CAWNRGGRQAFF. CDR3 bases: TGTGCCTGGAATCGAGGAGGCAGGCAAGCTTTCTTT.

Only one count was recorded for this clone. The rearrangement links TRBV24-1 to TRBJ2-7; 9 bases are shared with TRBD1. The CDR3 is 16 amino acids. Trimming cost V 7 bases and J 0 bases; bases outside gene matches: 9. Germline-derived CDR1 and CDR2 are KGHDR and SFDVKD. CDR3 coding DNA: TGTGCCACCAGCCTACTCCGGGACAGGGTCTCCTACGAGCAGTACTTC. It translates to CATSLLRDRVSYEQYF.

The J gene is TRBJ2-7, the V gene TRBV27; tentatively, D is TRBD1 (5 bases). With 6 bases removed from V and 1 base from J, the gap between germline ends came to 13 bases. This CDR3 contains 14 residues. Germline CDR1 MNHEY, CDR2 SMNVEV (reference sequence). The CDR3 coding sequence is TGTGCCAGCAGATACCAGGGCAAATCCTACGAGCAGTACTTC. Residues: CASRYQGKSYEQYF.